These 10 T cell receptor beta chains were sequenced from one sample in a study of blood T cell repertoires in COVID-19. Some clones are missing from TCRdb's copy, which holds only in-frame ones; the method was immunoSEQ multiplex PCR. The repertoire holds 150,000 to 160,000 clones, with under 95% as singletons. Sequencing was done on a sample of peripheral blood. Receptor source: a man over 45 with acute or convalescent COVID-19.

The V and J genes are TRBV19 and TRBJ1-2; 10 bases align to TRBD1. V lost 4 bases to trimming and J lost 6 bases; unmatched junction nucleotides: 5. The CDR3 totals 14 residues. Per germline, CDR1 LNHDA and CDR2 SQIVND (reference sequence). In DNA, the CDR3 is TGTGCCAGTAGTAGAGGACAGGGGGGGCATGGCTACACCTTC. It codes for CASSRGQGGHGYTF.

The chain recombines TRBV4-2 with TRBJ2-5, with D possibly matching TRBD1 (5 bases). The germline gives CDR1 LGHNA, CDR2 YNFKEQ. Deletions cut 1 base from V and 1 base from J, with 7 bases between. The CDR3 extends over 14 amino acids. The CDR3 nucleotides read TGTGCCAGCAGCCAAGGGGGCCCCCAAGAGACCCAGTACTTC. It yields the protein CASSQGGPQETQYF.

The gene calls are TRBV12-5 and TRBJ2-1; maybe TRBD1 (7 bases). The CDR3 runs 15 residues. Trimming cost V 7 bases and J 0 bases, with 13 bases left between them. CDR1 LGHNT and CDR2 FRNRAP come from the germline V gene. The CDR3: CASAAGQSSYNEQFF. The CDR3 DNA follows: TGTGCTAGTGCCGCGGGACAGAGCTCCTACAATGAGCAGTTCTTC.

The rearrangement links TRBV2 to TRBJ1-6, with TRBD1 matching 7 bases. V gave up 6 bases and J gave up 14 bases; unmatched junction bases: 7. Per germline, CDR1 SNHLY and CDR2 FYNNEI. This CDR3 is 12 amino acids long. Here the CDR3 DNA reads TGTGCCAGCAGAACCCAACAGGGGTCCCTCCACTTT. Its translation: CASRTQQGSLHF.

The V call is TRBV5-6, the J call TRBJ2-3; D ambiguous. The CDR3 has 14 residues. V dropped 1 base and J dropped 3 bases, with 9 bases sitting between them. The germline gives CDR1 SGHDT, CDR2 YYEEEE. The CDR3 loop reads CASSLSVYTDTQYF. For the CDR3, the DNA is TGTGCCAGCAGCTTGTCGGTTTATACAGATACGCAGTATTTT. The full variable domain, completed using reference TRBV5-6 and TRBJ2-3, is DAGVTQSPTHLIKTRGQQVTLRCSPKSGHDTVSWYQQALGQGPQFIFQYYEEEERQRGNFPDRFSGHQFPNYSSELNVNALLLGDSALYLCASSLSVYTDTQYFGPGTRLTVL.

The J gene is TRBJ2-7, the V gene TRBV21-1; the table assigns TRBD1, which was not confirmed against the DNA. TRBV21-1 is described as a pseudogene. This CDR3 has 14 amino acids. For the CDR3, the DNA is TGTGCCAGCAGCAGACGGGACAGGGGTTACGAGCAGTACTTC. It yields the protein CASSRRDRGYEQYF.

The rearrangement uses TRBV6-4 and TRBJ2-3, with 9 positions matching TRBD1. The CDR3 sequence is 13 residues long. J lost 5 bases, V lost 9 bases, and 6 bases had no gene match. Germline V gene sequence: CDR1 MRHNA, CDR2 SNTAGT. The CDR3 reads CARGTGRRDTQYF. The CDR3 DNA sequence: TGTGCCAGAGGGACAGGGAGGCGAGATACGCAGTATTTT.

V and J are TRBV6-5 and TRBJ1-5; D might be TRBD1 (6 bases). The CDR3 is 14 amino acids. The germline V gene encodes CDR1 MNHEY and CDR2 SVGAGI. Trimming took 8 bases from V and 3 from J, leaving 14 bases between them. This CDR3 is CASEQGTDNQPQHF. Here the CDR3 DNA reads TGTGCCAGCGAACAGGGTACGGACAATCAGCCCCAGCATTTT.

The chain links TRBV7-8 to TRBJ2-7, with D perhaps TRBD2 (6 bases). Germline lookup yields CDR1 SGHVS and CDR2 FQNEAQ. V gave up 4 bases and J gave up 3 bases, with 10 bases separating them. The CDR3 totals 13 residues. The CDR3, as DNA: TGTGCCAGCAGCTCACCCGGGGGCTACGAGCAGTACGTC. The encoded protein is CASSSPGGYEQYV.

This chain joins TRBV15 and TRBJ2-7; D perhaps matches TRBD2 (6 bases). Trimming took off 3 bases at V and 2 bases at J, with 14 bases between the two ends. This CDR3 region has 15 residues. From germline, CDR1 is LNHNV and CDR2 YYDKDF (reference sequence). CDR3 region: CATSSGQRVTYEQYV. DNA of the CDR3: TGTGCCACCAGCAGCGGGCAGCGGGTCACCTACGAGCAGTACGTC.